One sample yielded the 5 T cell receptor beta chains listed below, sequenced in a study of cytomegalovirus exposure and HLA in healthy donors. Only in-frame clones appear in the TCRdb table, and some are missing; sequencing was by immunoSEQ multiplex PCR. The sample includes a few hundred thousand clones, about 90% of them seen just once. The sequencing sample was made of PBMCs. The receptors here all came from a man younger than 30 in good health and CMV-seropositive.

This chain links TRBV4-1 with TRBJ2-7, with 8 positions matching TRBD2. V lost 4 bases to trimming and J lost 9 bases; unmatched junction nucleotides: 23. The CDR3 consists of 18 residues. CDR1 is MGHRA, CDR2 YSYEKL, per germline. The CDR3 here is CASSPSPPPTSAIFGQYF. The CDR3 region has the DNA TGCGCCAGCAGCCCATCTCCTCCCCCGACTAGCGCAATCTTTGGGCAGTACTTC.

The chain's CDR3 is CASSADSFTDTQYF. The CDR3 DNA reads TGTGCCAGCAGTGCTGACTCTTTCACAGATACGCAGTATTTT. This chain links TRBV25-1 with TRBJ2-3, with D unclear. There are 14 residues in the CDR3. Germline CDR1 reads MGHDK; CDR2 reads SYGVNS. V was cut by 4 bases and J by 2 bases, with 10 bases left in between.

The V call is TRBV30, the J call TRBJ1-5; D uncertain. CDR3 length equals 13 residues. Germline V lookup: CDR1 GTSNPN, CDR2 SVGIG (reference sequence). The V end lost 4 bases, the J end lost 1 base, and 8 bases lay between the germline ends. The CDR3 loop is CAWNTASNQPQHF. DNA for the CDR3: TGTGCCTGGAACACGGCAAGCAATCAGCCCCAGCATTTT.

This chain links TRBV29-1 with TRBJ2-1; D gene unclear. Per the germline V gene, CDR1 is SQVTM and CDR2 is ANQGSEA. Trimming removed 5 bases at V and 3 bases at J, with 11 bases between. The CDR3 length is 13 residues. The CDR3 sequence: CSVRGSNYNEQFF. The CDR3 DNA reads TGCAGCGTTCGAGGCAGTAACTACAATGAGCAGTTCTTC.

The chain has TRBV7-2 and TRBJ1-1; D perhaps matches TRBD1 (5 bases). Between the trimmed V and J ends, which lost 1 base and 4 bases, there was a span of 10 bases. The CDR3 has 14 amino acids. CDR1 and CDR2 (germline): SGHTA, FQGNSA. The CDR3 loop is CASSLGGGGTEAFF. In DNA, the CDR3 is TGTGCCAGCAGCTTAGGGGGCGGCGGCACTGAAGCTTTCTTT.